This is a list of T cell receptor beta chains from one sample in a study of T-cell reconstitution after alpha-beta-depleted transplantation in children. TCRdb ran MiXCR on the PCR reads and lists one entry per CDR3 protein. The sample consists of roughly 790,000 distinct CDR3 sequences, around 17% of them appearing once. The source was PBMCs, mostly from graft donor cells, collected 360 days after TCRalphabeta/CD19-depleted stem cell transplant. These receptors all come from a male patient younger than 18 who had a stem cell transplant for acute lymphoblastic leukemia, so the T cells may come from the graft donor. CDR3s include the opening cysteine and the closing phenylalanine or tryptophan. D genes are given only for firm matches. Clone sizes are given selectively: once, few, many, or a class where the clone is expanded.

d_gene: TRBD1
abundance: many
j_gene: TRBJ1-1
v_gene: TRBV20-1
CDR3aa: CSAREATGGSTEAFF
CDR3nt: TGCAGTGCTAGAGAAGCGACAGGGGGAAGCACTGAAGCTTTCTTT

d_gene: .
abundance: many
j_gene: TRBJ2-7
v_gene: TRBV12-3/TRBV12-4
CDR3aa: CASSLEGASYEQYF
CDR3nt: TGTGCCAGCAGTTTGGAGGGGGCCTCCTACGAGCAGTACTTC

d_gene: TRBD1
abundance: .
j_gene: TRBJ2-7
v_gene: TRBV27
CDR3aa: CASSLSIRQGVAYEQYF
CDR3nt: TGTGCCAGCAGTTTATCAATTAGGCAGGGGGTGGCCTACGAGCAGTACTTC

d_gene: TRBD2
abundance: .
j_gene: TRBJ2-7
v_gene: TRBV18
CDR3aa: CASSTLAGLPYEQYF
CDR3nt: TGTGCCAGCTCAACTCTAGCGGGACTGCCCTACGAGCAGTACTTC

d_gene: TRBD1
abundance: few
j_gene: TRBJ2-3
v_gene: TRBV2
CDR3aa: CASSEQGVNTDTQYF
CDR3nt: TGTGCCAGCAGTGAACAGGGGGTCAACACAGATACGCAGTATTTT

d_gene: .
abundance: .
j_gene: TRBJ2-3
v_gene: TRBV18
CDR3aa: CASSPRLRDLSTDTQYF
CDR3nt: TGTGCCAGCTCACCAAGATTAAGGGACCTAAGCACAGATACGCAGTATTTT

d_gene: TRBD1
abundance: .
j_gene: TRBJ1-5
v_gene: TRBV27
CDR3aa: CASSLLTGLQPQHF
CDR3nt: TGTGCCAGCAGTTTACTGACAGGGTTGCAGCCCCAGCATTTT

d_gene: .
abundance: .
j_gene: TRBJ2-2
v_gene: TRBV2
CDR3aa: CASSPIFLAPELFF
CDR3nt: TGTGCCAGCAGTCCAATCTTCCTAGCGCCGGAGCTGTTTTTT

d_gene: TRBD1
abundance: few
j_gene: TRBJ2-3
v_gene: TRBV4-1
CDR3aa: CASSQPPRDRGADTQYF
CDR3nt: TGCGCCAGCAGCCAACCCCCGCGGGACAGGGGGGCAGATACGCAGTATTTT

d_gene: .
abundance: .
j_gene: TRBJ2-3
v_gene: TRBV9
CDR3aa: CASSRNSDTQYF
CDR3nt: TGTGCCAGCAGTAGAAATTCAGATACGCAGTATTTT

d_gene: .
abundance: many
j_gene: TRBJ2-5
v_gene: TRBV4-2
CDR3aa: CASSQDRVGETQYF
CDR3nt: TGTGCCAGCAGCCAAGATCGGGTGGGAGAGACCCAGTACTTC

d_gene: TRBD1
abundance: .
j_gene: TRBJ2-3
v_gene: TRBV20-1
CDR3aa: CSARGQGGVGTDTQYF
CDR3nt: TGCAGTGCTAGGGGACAGGGAGGAGTGGGCACAGATACGCAGTATTTT

d_gene: .
abundance: .
j_gene: TRBJ1-3
v_gene: TRBV11-2
CDR3aa: CASSPTLSGNTIYF
CDR3nt: TGTGCCAGCAGCCCTACCCTCTCTGGAAACACCATATATTTT

d_gene: TRBD2
abundance: .
j_gene: TRBJ2-3
v_gene: TRBV19
CDR3aa: CASSILGRGTRQAPFTDTQYF
CDR3nt: TGTGCCAGTAGTATTTTAGGTCGGGGGACTAGGCAAGCACCATTCACAGATACGCAGTATTTT

d_gene: TRBD1
abundance: many
j_gene: TRBJ1-2
v_gene: TRBV29-1
CDR3aa: CSGVTGDFYGYTF
CDR3nt: TGCAGCGGCGTAACAGGGGACTTCTATGGCTACACCTTC

d_gene: TRBD1
abundance: many
j_gene: TRBJ2-2
v_gene: TRBV5-1
CDR3aa: CASTLINRGTLNTGELFF
CDR3nt: TGCGCCAGCACCTTGATTAACAGGGGAACACTTAACACCGGGGAGCTGTTTTTT

d_gene: .
abundance: few
j_gene: TRBJ1-2
v_gene: TRBV12-3/TRBV12-4
CDR3aa: CASSSVYGYTF
CDR3nt: TGTGCCAGCAGTTCCGTCTATGGCTACACCTTC

d_gene: .
abundance: .
j_gene: TRBJ2-1
v_gene: TRBV7-9
CDR3aa: CASSFKGVSYNEQFF
CDR3nt: TGTGCCAGCAGCTTTAAGGGGGTCTCCTACAATGAGCAGTTCTTC

d_gene: TRBD1
abundance: few
j_gene: TRBJ2-7
v_gene: TRBV11-3
CDR3aa: CASSSGTGLGEQYF
CDR3nt: TGTGCCAGCAGCTCCGGGACAGGGTTGGGAGAGCAGTACTTC

d_gene: .
abundance: .
j_gene: TRBJ2-6
v_gene: TRBV5-1
CDR3aa: CASSLVGRSSGANVLTF
CDR3nt: TGCGCCAGCAGCTTGGTGGGGCGCAGCTCTGGGGCCAACGTCCTGACTTTC

d_gene: TRBD1
abundance: few
j_gene: TRBJ1-2
v_gene: TRBV9
CDR3aa: CASSAPGQLNYGYTF
CDR3nt: TGTGCCAGCAGCGCACCGGGACAGTTGAACTATGGCTACACCTTC

d_gene: .
abundance: few
j_gene: TRBJ2-3
v_gene: TRBV14
CDR3aa: CASSPLNWIAVTSTDTQYF
CDR3nt: TGTGCCAGCAGCCCCCTAAATTGGATAGCGGTGACTAGCACAGATACGCAGTATTTT

d_gene: .
abundance: few
j_gene: TRBJ2-7
v_gene: TRBV4-1
CDR3aa: CASSQDWQGNEQYF
CDR3nt: TGCGCCAGCAGCCAAGATTGGCAGGGTAACGAGCAGTACTTC

d_gene: TRBD1
abundance: .
j_gene: TRBJ2-1
v_gene: TRBV20-1
CDR3aa: CSARKGQVTYNEQFF
CDR3nt: TGCAGTGCTAGAAAGGGACAGGTCACATACAATGAGCAGTTCTTC

d_gene: .
abundance: .
j_gene: TRBJ2-3
v_gene: TRBV20-1
CDR3aa: CSALSSWLAESTDTQYF
CDR3nt: TGCAGTGCCCTATCCTCCTGGTTAGCGGAGAGCACAGATACGCAGTATTTT

d_gene: TRBD2
abundance: .
j_gene: TRBJ2-1
v_gene: TRBV2
CDR3aa: CASSEGLAVYNEQFF
CDR3nt: TGTGCCAGCAGTGAAGGACTAGCGGTTTACAATGAGCAGTTCTTC

d_gene: TRBD1
abundance: .
j_gene: TRBJ2-7
v_gene: TRBV15
CDR3aa: CATSGRDRGTYEQYF
CDR3nt: TGTGCCACCAGCGGCCGGGACAGGGGTACCTACGAGCAGTACTTC

d_gene: .
abundance: .
j_gene: TRBJ1-1
v_gene: TRBV6-1
CDR3aa: CASSEENRAWGVNTEAFF
CDR3nt: TGTGCCAGCAGTGAAGAAAATAGGGCGTGGGGGGTGAACACTGAAGCTTTCTTT

d_gene: .
abundance: .
j_gene: TRBJ2-3
v_gene: TRBV10-3
CDR3aa: CAISDPYPGGPRTDTQYF
CDR3nt: TGTGCCATCAGTGACCCCTACCCCGGGGGGCCCCGCACAGATACGCAGTATTTT

d_gene: TRBD2
abundance: few
j_gene: TRBJ2-1
v_gene: TRBV29-1
CDR3aa: CSVAKRLAGASDF
CDR3nt: TGCAGCGTTGCTAAGAGACTAGCGGGAGCCTCGGACTTC

d_gene: .
abundance: few
j_gene: TRBJ2-3
v_gene: TRBV5-1
CDR3aa: CASSLVVSATDTQYF
CDR3nt: TGCGCCAGCAGCTTGGTCGTCTCAGCCACAGATACGCAGTATTTT

d_gene: .
abundance: many
j_gene: TRBJ2-2
v_gene: TRBV5-1
CDR3aa: CASSLATANTGELFF
CDR3nt: TGCGCCAGCAGCTTGGCCACCGCGAACACCGGGGAGCTGTTTTTT

d_gene: TRBD1
abundance: .
j_gene: TRBJ1-1
v_gene: TRBV4-1
CDR3aa: CASSQNGQGAVTEAFF
CDR3nt: TGCGCCAGCAGCCAGAATGGACAGGGGGCGGTCACTGAAGCTTTCTTT

d_gene: .
abundance: .
j_gene: TRBJ1-1
v_gene: TRBV7-8
CDR3aa: CASSLFGGGVEAFF
CDR3nt: TGTGCCAGCAGCTTATTCGGTGGGGGCGTTGAAGCTTTCTTT

d_gene: .
abundance: few
j_gene: TRBJ2-2
v_gene: TRBV20-1
CDR3aa: CSFRAGGVNTGELFF
CDR3nt: TGCAGCTTCCGCGCGGGTGGGGTGAACACCGGGGAGCTGTTTTTT

d_gene: .
abundance: .
j_gene: TRBJ2-5
v_gene: TRBV7-8
CDR3aa: CASSFERETQYF
CDR3nt: TGTGCCAGCAGCTTTGAACGAGAGACCCAGTACTTC

d_gene: .
abundance: .
j_gene: TRBJ2-3
v_gene: TRBV24-1
CDR3aa: CATSEHGYTQYF
CDR3nt: TGTGCCACCAGTGAACACGGCTATACGCAGTATTTT

d_gene: TRBD2
abundance: .
j_gene: TRBJ2-7
v_gene: TRBV16
CDR3aa: CASSSGLENSYEQYF
CDR3nt: TGTGCCAGCAGCTCCGGACTAGAGAATTCCTACGAGCAGTACTTC

d_gene: .
abundance: .
j_gene: TRBJ2-2
v_gene: TRBV7-8
CDR3aa: CASSLPGGTLTGELFF
CDR3nt: TGTGCCAGCAGCTTACCCGGCGGGACGCTCACCGGGGAGCTGTTTTTT

d_gene: .
abundance: few
j_gene: TRBJ2-7
v_gene: TRBV14
CDR3aa: CASSQRVAWRGTPLVYEQYF
CDR3nt: TGTGCCAGCAGCCAAAGGGTTGCATGGAGGGGGACCCCGCTGGTTTACGAGCAGTACTTC

d_gene: TRBD2
abundance: few
j_gene: TRBJ2-1
v_gene: TRBV5-1
CDR3aa: CASSKTGTSAYNEQFF
CDR3nt: TGCGCCAGCAGCAAGACCGGGACTAGCGCGTACAATGAGCAGTTCTTC